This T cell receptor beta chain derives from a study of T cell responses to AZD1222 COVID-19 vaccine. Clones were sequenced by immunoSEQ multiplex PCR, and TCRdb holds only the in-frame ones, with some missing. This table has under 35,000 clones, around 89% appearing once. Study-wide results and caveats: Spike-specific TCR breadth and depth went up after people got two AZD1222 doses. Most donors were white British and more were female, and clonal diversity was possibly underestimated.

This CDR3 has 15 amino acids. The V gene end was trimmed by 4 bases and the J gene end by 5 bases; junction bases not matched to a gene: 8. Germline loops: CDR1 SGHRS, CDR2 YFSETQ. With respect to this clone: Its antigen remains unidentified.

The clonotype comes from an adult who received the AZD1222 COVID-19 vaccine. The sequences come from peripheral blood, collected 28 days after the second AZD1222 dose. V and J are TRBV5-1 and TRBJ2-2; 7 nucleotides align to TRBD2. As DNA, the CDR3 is TGCGCCAGCAGCCCTTGGACTAGACGGACCGGGGAGCTGTTTTTT. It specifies CASSPWTRRTGELFF. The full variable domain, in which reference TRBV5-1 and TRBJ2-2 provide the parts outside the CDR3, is KAGVTQTPRYLIKTRGQQVTLSCSPISGHRSVSWYQQTPGQGLQFLFEYFSETQRNKGNFPGRFSGRQFSNSRSEMNVSTLELGDSALYLCASSPWTRRTGELFFGEGSRLTVL.